Listed below are T cell receptor beta chains from one sample, sequenced in a study of blood T cell repertoires in COVID-19. The repertoire was sequenced with immunoSEQ multiplex PCR; TCRdb's copy has only in-frame clones and lacks some. Among some 270,000 clones listed, around nine tenths were seen once. Sequencing was performed on peripheral blood. The receptors were sampled from an older woman who had recovered from COVID-19. The CDR3 runs from the conserved cysteine through the conserved F or W. The D gene is left open where the match is weak. Where a row states a size, it is once, few, many or the class of an expanded clone; other rows omit it.

d_call,j_call,clone_size,v_call,cdr3_nt,cdr3_aa
TRBD1,TRBJ2-7,-,TRBV5-4,TGTGCCAGCAGCTACGGACAGGGGGCCGGCGAGCAGTACTTC,CASSYGQGAGEQYF
TRBD1,TRBJ1-1,-,TRBV5-1,TGCGCCAGCAGCACCTGGACAGGGGCAGGCACTGAAGCTTTCTTT,CASSTWTGAGTEAFF
TRBD2,TRBJ2-1,few,TRBV13,TGTGCCAGCAGCCAACCCGGGACTACCCACGATGTGGGGTTCTTC,CASSQPGTTHDVGFF
TRBD2,TRBJ2-3,-,TRBV9,TGTGCCAGCAGCGTAGCTATCGCGGGGGGCTCCACAGATACGCAGTATTTT,CASSVAIAGGSTDTQYF
-,TRBJ2-3,-,TRBV5-1,TGCGCCAGCAGCTTGGGGGGCGGGGGCTCCACAGATACGCAGTATTTT,CASSLGGGGSTDTQYF
TRBD1,TRBJ2-3,few,TRBV5-1,TGCGCCAGCAGCTTGGCCAGGGGGTCCACAGATACGCAGTATTTT,CASSLARGSTDTQYF
-,TRBJ2-5,-,TRBV11-2,TGTGCCAGCAGCTTGCGGGAGACCCAGTACTTC,CASSLRETQYF
-,TRBJ1-2,-,TRBV10-3,TGTGCCATCAGTGAACGCCAGGGGAACTATGGCTACACCTTC,CAISERQGNYGYTF
-,TRBJ1-6,-,TRBV19,TGTGCCAGTAGTATAGTGGGAGGAGATAATTCACCCCTCCACTTT,CASSIVGGDNSPLHF
TRBD1,TRBJ2-5,-,TRBV2,TGTGCCAGCAGCTGGGACAGGACTGAGACCCAGTACTTC,CASSWDRTETQYF
TRBD1,TRBJ1-1,-,TRBV18,TGTGCCAGCTCACCACGGACAGGGTCGAACACTGAAGCTTTCTTT,CASSPRTGSNTEAFF
-,TRBJ2-7,-,TRBV18,TGTGCCAGCTCACCACCGTTTCACTACGAGCAGTACTTC,CASSPPFHYEQYF
-,TRBJ2-3,-,TRBV6-1,TGTGCCAGCAGTGATGGGCTTTGGGGCACAGATACGCAGTATTTT,CASSDGLWGTDTQYF
TRBD1,TRBJ1-6,-,TRBV7-3,TGTGCCAGCAGCTCCCCCCGACAGGGCTCCTATAATTCACCCCTCCACTTT,CASSSPRQGSYNSPLHF
-,TRBJ2-1,-,TRBV4-2,TGTGCCAGCAGCCAAGAACCCATGGGCGAGCAGTTCTTC,CASSQEPMGEQFF
TRBD1,TRBJ1-1,-,TRBV15,TGTGCCACCAGCAGTCCCGGGACAGGGATGAACACTGAAGCTTTCTTT,CATSSPGTGMNTEAFF
-,TRBJ2-2,once,TRBV5-5,TGTGCCAGCAGCTTAAGAGGTCAGAGGAACACCGGGGAGCTGTTTTTT,CASSLRGQRNTGELFF
TRBD1,TRBJ2-2,-,TRBV6-5,TGTGCCGCTGGGACAGAGGACACCGGGGAGCTGTTTTTT,CAAGTEDTGELFF
TRBD1,TRBJ1-5,once,TRBV25-1,TGTGCCAGCAGCAGGGGGAATCAGCCCCAGCATTTT,CASSRGNQPQHF
TRBD2,TRBJ2-5,-,TRBV6-5,TGTGCCAGCAGTTACTCGGGTGGCGGGGGGGCGGAGACCCAGTACTTC,CASSYSGGGGAETQYF
-,TRBJ2-7,-,TRBV3-1/TRBV3-2,TGTGCCAGCAGCCAAGATCTGCAGAACTCCTACGAGCAGTACTTC,CASSQDLQNSYEQYF
TRBD1,TRBJ2-7,once,TRBV19,TGTGCCAGTAGTCGGACAGGGGTGAGCTCCTACGAGCAGTACTTC,CASSRTGVSSYEQYF
-,TRBJ1-2,-,TRBV5-6,TGTGCCAGCAGCTTGGCAGGTCTCGATGGCTACACCTTC,CASSLAGLDGYTF
-,TRBJ2-3,-,TRBV5-1,TGCGCCAGCAGCTTGGACAGGGGCGGGGTAGATACGCAGTATTTT,CASSLDRGGVDTQYF
-,TRBJ2-7,once,TRBV9,TGTGCCAGCAGCCCTAGCTACTTTGTGGCGCACGAGCAGTACTTC,CASSPSYFVAHEQYF
-,TRBJ1-2,-,TRBV10-3,TGTGCCATCAGCAATACAGGGCAAGGTGGCTACACCTTC,CAISNTGQGGYTF
-,TRBJ1-5,few,TRBV4-1,TGCGCCAGCAGCCAAGTTGGAGGGCAAGGTCAGCCCCAGCATTTT,CASSQVGGQGQPQHF
-,TRBJ2-3,-,TRBV28,TGTGCCAGCAGTTTTTTAGGCGGGGCGGCAGATACGCAGTATTTT,CASSFLGGAADTQYF